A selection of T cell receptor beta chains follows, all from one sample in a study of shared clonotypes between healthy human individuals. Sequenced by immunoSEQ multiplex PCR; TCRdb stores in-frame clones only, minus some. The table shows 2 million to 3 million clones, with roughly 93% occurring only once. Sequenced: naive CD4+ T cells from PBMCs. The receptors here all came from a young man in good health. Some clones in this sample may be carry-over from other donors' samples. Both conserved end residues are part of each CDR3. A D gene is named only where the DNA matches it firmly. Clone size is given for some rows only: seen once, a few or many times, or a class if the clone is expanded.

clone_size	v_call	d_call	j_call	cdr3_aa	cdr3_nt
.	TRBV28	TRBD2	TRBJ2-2	CASSIGLAGLNTGELFF	TGTGCCAGCAGCATCGGACTAGCGGGACTCAACACCGGGGAGCTGTTTTTT
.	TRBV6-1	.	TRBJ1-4	CASSELGGANEKLFF	TGTGCCAGCAGTGAACTGGGTGGGGCTAATGAAAAACTGTTTTTT
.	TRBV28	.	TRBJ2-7	CASSSHGAGIGYEQYF	TGTGCCAGCAGTTCCCATGGAGCAGGGATCGGTTACGAGCAGTACTTC
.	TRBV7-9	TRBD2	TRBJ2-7	CASSLGSGRAYEQYF	TGTGCCAGCAGCTTAGGGAGCGGGAGGGCCTACGAGCAGTACTTC
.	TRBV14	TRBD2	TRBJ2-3	CASSPASGSDTQYF	TGTGCCAGCAGCCCCGCTAGCGGATCAGATACGCAGTATTTT
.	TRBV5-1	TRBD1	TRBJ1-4	CASSLGTANEKLFF	TGCGCCAGTTCCCTCGGGACAGCCAATGAAAAACTGTTTTTT
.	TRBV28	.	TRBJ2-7	CASSARGRGPQSEQYF	TGTGCCAGCAGTGCCCGGGGCAGGGGCCCACAAAGCGAGCAGTACTTC
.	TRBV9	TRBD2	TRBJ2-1	CASSPTSGSPSEQFF	TGTGCCAGCAGCCCGACAAGCGGGAGTCCCAGTGAGCAGTTCTTC
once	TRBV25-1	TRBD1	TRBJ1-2	CASSEYTGGFSGYTF	TGTGCCAGCAGTGAATACACAGGGGGATTTAGCGGCTACACCTTC
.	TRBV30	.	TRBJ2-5	CAWSWSEETQYF	TGTGCCTGGAGCTGGTCCGAGGAGACCCAGTACTTC
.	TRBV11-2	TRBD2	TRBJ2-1	CASSLMRGLDEQFF	TGTGCCAGCAGCTTAATGCGGGGACTAGATGAGCAGTTCTTC
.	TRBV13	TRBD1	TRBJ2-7	CASSSITGGIYEQYF	TGTGCCAGCAGCTCTATAACAGGGGGAATCTACGAGCAGTACTTC
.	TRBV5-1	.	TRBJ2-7	CASTLGGGESYEQYF	TGCGCCAGCACCCTTGGGGGTGGGGAGTCCTACGAGCAGTACTTC
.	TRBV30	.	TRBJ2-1	CAWNGAKTYNEQFF	TGTGCCTGGAACGGAGCGAAGACTTACAATGAGCAGTTCTTC
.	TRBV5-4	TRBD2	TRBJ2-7	CASSRAGLPDEQYF	TGTGCCAGCAGCAGAGCGGGACTCCCCGACGAGCAGTACTTC
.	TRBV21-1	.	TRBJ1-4	CASSKEPHRCEKLFF	TGTGCCAGCAGCAAAGAGCCCCATCGGTGCGAAAAACTGTTTTTT
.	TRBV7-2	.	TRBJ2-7	CASSSSPVAPGEQYF	TGTGCCAGCAGCTCCTCCCCGGTGGCTCCGGGGGAGCAGTACTTC
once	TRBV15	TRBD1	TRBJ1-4	CATSSSGTGWGKLFF	TGTGCCACCAGCAGCTCCGGGACAGGGTGGGGAAAACTGTTTTTT
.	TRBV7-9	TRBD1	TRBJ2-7	CASSLGAGQGTEQYF	TGTGCCAGCAGCTTAGGGGCGGGACAGGGGACCGAGCAGTACTTC
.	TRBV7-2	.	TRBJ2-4	CASSLAGTNTDNIQYF	TGTGCCAGCAGCTTAGCCGGGACCAACACAGATAACATTCAGTACTTC
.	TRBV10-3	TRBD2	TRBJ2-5	CAISGSGSETQYF	TGTGCCATCAGTGGTAGCGGGAGCGAGACCCAGTACTTC
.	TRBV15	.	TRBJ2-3	CATSRDPGDTQYF	TGTGCCACCAGCAGAGATCCCGGAGATACGCAGTATTTT
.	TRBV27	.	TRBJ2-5	CASSPWSPGQETQYF	TGTGCCAGCAGTCCGTGGAGTCCGGGCCAAGAGACCCAGTACTTC
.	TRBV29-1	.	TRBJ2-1	CSVDLVGNEQFF	TGCAGCGTTGATCTAGTAGGCAATGAGCAGTTCTTC
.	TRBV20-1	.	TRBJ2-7	CSASGEEQYF	TGCAGTGCTTCGGGCGAGGAGCAGTACTTC
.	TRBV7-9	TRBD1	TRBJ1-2	CASSPRTGGTEAFYGYTF	TGTGCCAGCAGCCCACGGACAGGGGGCACCGAAGCCTTCTATGGCTACACCTTC
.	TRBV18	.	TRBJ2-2	CASSPGLTATGELFF	TGTGCCAGCTCACCAGGGCTGACAGCCACCGGGGAGCTGTTTTTT
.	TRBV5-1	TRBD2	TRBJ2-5	CASSTSGTSETQYF	TGCGCCAGCAGCACATCCGGGACTAGCGAGACCCAGTACTTC
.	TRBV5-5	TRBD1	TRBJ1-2	CASALRITGQTAGYGYTF	TGTGCCAGCGCGTTAAGGATAACGGGACAGACGGCCGGGTATGGCTACACCTTC
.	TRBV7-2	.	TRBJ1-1	CASSLSLNTEAFF	TGTGCCAGCAGCTTAAGCCTGAACACTGAAGCTTTCTTT
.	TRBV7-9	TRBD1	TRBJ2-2	CASSFWDREDGELFF	TGTGCCAGCAGCTTTTGGGACAGGGAGGACGGGGAGCTGTTTTTT
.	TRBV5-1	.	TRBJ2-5	CASSSFRQLQETQYF	TGCGCCAGCAGCTCTTTTCGACAGCTTCAAGAGACCCAGTACTTC
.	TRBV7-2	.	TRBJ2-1	CASSLGGALYNEQFF	TGTGCCAGCAGCTTAGGCGGGGCTCTTTACAATGAGCAGTTCTTC
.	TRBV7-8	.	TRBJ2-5	CASRARLKQGKETQYF	TGTGCCAGCAGAGCCCGGCTCAAACAGGGAAAAGAGACCCAGTACTTC
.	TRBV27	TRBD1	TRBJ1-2	CASSLSPDRGYGYTF	TGTGCCAGCAGTTTATCTCCCGACAGGGGCTATGGCTACACCTTC
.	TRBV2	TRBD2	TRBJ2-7	CASSEGSGSSYEQYF	TGTGCCAGCAGTGAAGGTAGCGGGAGCTCCTACGAGCAGTACTTC
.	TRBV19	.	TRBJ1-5	CASSSRTPQHF	TGTGCCAGTAGTTCAAGGACGCCCCAGCATTTT
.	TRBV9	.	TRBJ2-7	CASSGQETSYEQYF	TGTGCCAGCAGCGGCCAGGAGACCTCCTACGAGCAGTACTTC
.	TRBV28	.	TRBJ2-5	CASSLGVVNRETQYF	TGTGCCAGCAGTTTGGGCGTTGTGAATCGGGAGACCCAGTACTTC
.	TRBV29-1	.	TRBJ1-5	CSVVLSGYSNQPQHF	TGCAGCGTTGTACTATCTGGGTATAGCAATCAGCCCCAGCATTTT
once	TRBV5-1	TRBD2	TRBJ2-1	CASSLAGLLNNEQFF	TGCGCCAGCAGCTTGGCGGGACTATTAAACAATGAGCAGTTCTTC
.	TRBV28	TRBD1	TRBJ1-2	CASSGTGGSINYGYTF	TGTGCCAGCAGTGGGACAGGGGGCTCCATTAACTATGGCTACACCTTC
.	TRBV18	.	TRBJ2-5	CASSLTQETQYF	TGTGCCAGCTCACTCACCCAAGAGACCCAGTACTTC
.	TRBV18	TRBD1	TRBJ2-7	CASSTDRGAYEQYF	TGTGCCAGCTCAACAGACAGGGGCGCCTACGAGCAGTACTTC
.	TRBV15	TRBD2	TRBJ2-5	CATSLAGGMGKTQYF	TGTGCCACCAGTTTAGCGGGAGGGATGGGGAAGACCCAGTACTTC
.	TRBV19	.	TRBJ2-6	CASSGKAPGANVLTF	TGTGCCAGTAGCGGGAAGGCTCCTGGGGCCAACGTCCTGACTTTC
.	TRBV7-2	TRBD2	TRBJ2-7	CASSLRTSGISYEQYF	TGTGCCAGCAGCTTAAGGACTAGCGGGATCTCCTACGAGCAGTACTTC
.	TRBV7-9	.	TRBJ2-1	CASSLVVSGEQFF	TGTGCCAGCAGCTTAGTAGTGTCGGGTGAGCAGTTCTTC
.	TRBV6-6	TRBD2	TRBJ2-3	CASSSGRTSTDTQYF	TGTGCCAGCTCTAGCGGGAGGACTAGCACAGATACGCAGTATTTT
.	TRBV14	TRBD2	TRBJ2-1	CASSRLAGGYFNEQFF	TGTGCCAGCAGTCGACTAGCGGGAGGGTATTTCAATGAGCAGTTCTTC
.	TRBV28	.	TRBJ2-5	CASSLTAGSEAQYF	TGTGCCAGCAGTCTGACTGCAGGGAGCGAGGCCCAGTACTTC
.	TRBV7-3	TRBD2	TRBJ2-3	CASSLMYSGTTTDTQYF	TGTGCCAGCAGCTTAATGTATAGCGGGACCACCACAGATACGCAGTATTTT
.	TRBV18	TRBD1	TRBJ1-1	CASSDATGVAEAFF	TGTGCCAGCTCGGACGCGACAGGGGTGGCTGAAGCTTTCTTT
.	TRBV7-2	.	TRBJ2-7	CASSLYSGRGRGEQYF	TGTGCCAGCAGCTTATATTCCGGGAGGGGGCGCGGCGAGCAGTACTTC